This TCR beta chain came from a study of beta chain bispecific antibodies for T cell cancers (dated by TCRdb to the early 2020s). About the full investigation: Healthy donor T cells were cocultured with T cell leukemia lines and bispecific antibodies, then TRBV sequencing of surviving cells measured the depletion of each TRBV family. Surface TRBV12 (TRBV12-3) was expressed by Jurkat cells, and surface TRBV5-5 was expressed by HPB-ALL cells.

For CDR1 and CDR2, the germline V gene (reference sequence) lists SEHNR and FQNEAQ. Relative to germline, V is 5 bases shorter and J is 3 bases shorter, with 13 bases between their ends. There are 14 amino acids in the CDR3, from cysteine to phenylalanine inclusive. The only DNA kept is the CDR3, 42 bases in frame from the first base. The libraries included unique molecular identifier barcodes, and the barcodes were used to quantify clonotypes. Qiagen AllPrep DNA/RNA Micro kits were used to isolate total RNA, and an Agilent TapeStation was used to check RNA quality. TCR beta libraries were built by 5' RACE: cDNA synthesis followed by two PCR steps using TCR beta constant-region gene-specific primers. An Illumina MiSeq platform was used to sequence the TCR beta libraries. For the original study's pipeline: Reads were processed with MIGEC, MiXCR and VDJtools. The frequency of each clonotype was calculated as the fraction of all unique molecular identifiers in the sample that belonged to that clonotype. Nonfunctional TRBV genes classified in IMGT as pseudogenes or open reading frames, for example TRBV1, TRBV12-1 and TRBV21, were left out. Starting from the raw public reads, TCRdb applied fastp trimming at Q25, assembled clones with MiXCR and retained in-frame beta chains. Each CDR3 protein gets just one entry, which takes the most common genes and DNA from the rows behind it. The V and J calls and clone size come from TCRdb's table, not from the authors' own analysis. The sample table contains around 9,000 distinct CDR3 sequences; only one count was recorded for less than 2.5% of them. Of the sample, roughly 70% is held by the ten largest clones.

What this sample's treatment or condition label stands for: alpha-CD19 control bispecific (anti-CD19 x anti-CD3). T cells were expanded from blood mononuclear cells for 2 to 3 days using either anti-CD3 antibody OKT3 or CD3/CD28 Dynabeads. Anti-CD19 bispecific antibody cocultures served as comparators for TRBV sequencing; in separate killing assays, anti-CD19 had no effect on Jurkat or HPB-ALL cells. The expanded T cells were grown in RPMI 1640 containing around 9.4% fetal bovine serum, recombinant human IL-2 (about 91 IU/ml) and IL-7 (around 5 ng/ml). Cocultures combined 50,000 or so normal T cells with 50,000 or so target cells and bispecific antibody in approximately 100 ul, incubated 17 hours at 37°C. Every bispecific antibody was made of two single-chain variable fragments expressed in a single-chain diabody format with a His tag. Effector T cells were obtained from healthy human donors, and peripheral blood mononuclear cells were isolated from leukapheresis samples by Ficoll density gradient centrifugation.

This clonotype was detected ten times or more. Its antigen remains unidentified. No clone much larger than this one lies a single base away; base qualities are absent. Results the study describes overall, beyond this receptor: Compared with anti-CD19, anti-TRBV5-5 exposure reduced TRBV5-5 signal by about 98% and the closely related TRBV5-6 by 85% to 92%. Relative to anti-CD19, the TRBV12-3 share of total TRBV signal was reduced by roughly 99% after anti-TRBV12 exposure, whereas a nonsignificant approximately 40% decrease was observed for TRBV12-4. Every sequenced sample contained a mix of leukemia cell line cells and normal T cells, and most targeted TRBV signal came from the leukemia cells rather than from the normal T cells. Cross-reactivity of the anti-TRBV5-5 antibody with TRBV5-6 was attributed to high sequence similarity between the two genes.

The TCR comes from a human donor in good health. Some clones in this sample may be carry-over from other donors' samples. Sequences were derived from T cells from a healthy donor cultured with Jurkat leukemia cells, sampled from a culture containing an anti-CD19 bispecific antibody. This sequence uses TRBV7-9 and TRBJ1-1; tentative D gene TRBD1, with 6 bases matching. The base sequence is TGTGCCAGCAGCGTGTGGGGGGCAGACACTGAAGCTTTCTTT. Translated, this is CASSVWGADTEAFF.